The 25 T cell receptor beta chains below come from one sample, sequenced in a study of OX40 agonist ivuxolimab in advanced cancers. The table came from immunoSEQ multiplex PCR; TCRdb's copy has only in-frame clones and leaves some out. The sample carries tens of thousands of clones, roughly 90% recorded once. The material sequenced was CD4+ or CD8+ T cells sorted from blood, taken in a trial of the OX40 agonist ivuxolimab. The receptors derive from an adult with an advanced solid tumor such as melanoma, head and neck, liver or kidney cancer.

The table lists this clone with a count of one. The chain uses TRBV19 and TRBJ1-2; 7 nucleotides match TRBD1. V shed 9 bases and J 3 bases; nucleotides not matched to a gene: 13. Germline assignment: CDR1 LNHDA and CDR2 SQIVND (reference sequence). This CDR3 is built from 15 residues. CDR3 nucleotides: TGTGCCAGCCGCCGCCGACAGGGCGGTGACTATGGCTACACCTTC. It codes for CASRRRQGGDYGYTF.

The chain joins TRBV5-1 to TRBJ2-2; D is possibly TRBD1 (5 bases). Per germline, CDR1 SGHRS and CDR2 YFSETQ. V gave up 4 bases and J gave up 4 bases, with 8 bases separating them. There are 13 residues in the CDR3. CDR3 coding DNA: TGCGCCAGCAGCGAGCAGGGCACCGGGGAGCTGTTTTTT. Translated: CASSEQGTGELFF.

The chain carries TRBV5-1 and TRBJ1-6, with TRBD1 matching 7 bases. Germline loops: CDR1 SGHRS, CDR2 YFSETQ. The CDR3 sequence is 14 residues long. V dropped 4 bases and J dropped 6; count of bases not matched to a gene: 4. CDR3 nucleotide sequence: TGCGCCAGCAGCCGGGACAGACTTAATTCACCCCTCCACTTT. Protein: CASSRDRLNSPLHF.

J is TRBJ2-7 and V is TRBV11-1; D not certain. The CDR3 has 12 residues. The V end lost 3 bases, the J end lost 6 bases, and 9 bases lay between the germline ends. Germline V gene sequence: CDR1 SGHAT, CDR2 FQDESV (reference sequence). The CDR3 bases are TGTGCCAGCAGCTTTGGTCAGGCCGAGCAGTACTTC. It codes for CASSFGQAEQYF.

The V call is TRBV11-2, the J call TRBJ1-4; tentative D call: TRBD1 (5 bases). Germline V gene lookup returns CDR1 SGHAT and CDR2 FQNNGV. The CDR3 length is 15 residues. Trimming took off 6 bases at V and 7 bases at J, with 18 bases between the two ends. The CDR3 nucleotides read TGTGCCAGCAGATCCCACTCAGGGTCGGGTGAAAAACTGTTTTTT. Encoded protein: CASRSHSGSGEKLFF.

Details on this clone: This sample also contains other DNA sequences that code for the same CDR3. This chain links TRBV30 with TRBJ2-3; weak D call: TRBD1 (6 bases). Trimming pared 0 bases from V and 1 base from J, leaving 8 bases between. In germline, CDR1 is GTSNPN, CDR2 SVGIG (reference sequence). This CDR3 is built from 14 residues. DNA of the CDR3: TGTGCCTGGAGTGTGGCAGGGGGCACAGATACGCAGTATTTT. Protein: CAWSVAGGTDTQYF.

This chain connects TRBV27 to TRBJ1-5; tentative D call: TRBD1 (6 bases). The CDR3 is 15 amino acids. Germline V gene sequence: CDR1 MNHEY, CDR2 SMNVEV (reference sequence). The ends were cut back, 1 base at V and 6 bases at J, with 13 bases in the middle. CDR3 DNA: TGTGCCAGCAGTTTATACAGGGATGAGATTCAGCCCCAGCATTTT. Its protein product is CASSLYRDEIQPQHF.

The J gene is TRBJ2-7, the V gene TRBV7-9, with 7 bases aligning to TRBD1. CDR1 is SEHNR, CDR2 FQNEAQ, per germline (reference sequence). The CDR3 covers 14 residues. Trimming removed 4 bases from V and 0 bases from J; junction bases left unmatched: 3. The CDR3 region is CASSSGQVSYEQYF. DNA for the CDR3: TGTGCCAGCAGCTCCGGACAGGTCTCCTACGAGCAGTACTTC.

This chain joins TRBV5-1 and TRBJ2-1; D gene unclear. V lost 0 bases to trimming and J lost 4 bases, with 8 bases between them. Germline values: CDR1 SGHRS, CDR2 YFSETQ. The CDR3 sequence is 14 residues long. For the CDR3, the DNA is TGCGCCAGCAGCTTGGCCTCTGAGTACAATGAGCAGTTCTTC. Its translation: CASSLASEYNEQFF.

V usage is TRBV2 and J usage is TRBJ2-1; 7 bases map to TRBD1. Looked up from germline, CDR1 is SNHLY and CDR2 is FYNNEI. The CDR3 is 15 residues long. The ends lost 8 bases at V and 6 bases at J; junction bases unmatched: 13. The CDR3 protein is CASAPQGSSGNEQFF. The CDR3 bases are TGTGCCAGCGCTCCACAGGGGTCATCTGGCAATGAGCAGTTCTTC.

The chain employs TRBV4-2 and TRBJ1-2; D is unclear. With 0 bases removed from V and 8 bases from J, the gap between germline ends came to 19 bases. Germline V gene lookup returns CDR1 LGHNA and CDR2 YNFKEQ. The CDR3 extends over 16 amino acids. The CDR3 region is CASSQDLRGLLAGYTF. The CDR3 nucleotides read TGTGCCAGCAGCCAAGATCTGCGCGGACTCCTCGCGGGCTACACCTTC.

In the case of this clone: This sample also contains other DNA sequences that code for the same CDR3. The rearrangement links TRBV30 to TRBJ1-3; D unresolved. Deletions cut 0 bases from V and 4 bases from J, with 4 bases between. CDR3 length: 12 residues. Germline V gene sequence: CDR1 GTSNPN, CDR2 SVGIG (reference sequence). CDR3 region: CAWSVSGNTIYF. In DNA form, the CDR3 reads TGTGCCTGGAGTGTAAGCGGAAACACCATATATTTT.

This clone was seen more than once but under ten times. The CDR3 sequence: CASILGTGYGYTF. CDR3 coding DNA: TGTGCCAGCATACTCGGGACAGGGTATGGCTACACCTTC. The chain employs TRBV6-6 and TRBJ1-2; 9 bases match TRBD1. V lost 7 bases to trimming and J lost 5 bases; unmatched junction nucleotides: 5. CDR3 length equals 13 residues. CDR1 is MNHNY and CDR2 is SVGAGI in the germline V gene (reference sequence).

The chain couples TRBV27 to TRBJ2-1, with TRBD2 matching 12 bases. V lost 4 bases, J lost 4 bases, and 2 bases stayed unmatched. Germline-derived CDR1 and CDR2 are MNHEY and SMNVEV (reference sequence). This CDR3 spans 15 amino acids. CDR3 sequence (DNA): TGTGCCAGCAGTTCGACTAGCGGGAGATACAATGAGCAGTTCTTC. Residues: CASSSTSGRYNEQFF.

The gene calls are TRBV14 and TRBJ1-5; D uncertain. Germline CDR1 is SGHDN and CDR2 is FVKESK. Trimming cost V 3 bases and J 4 bases, with 4 bases left between them. CDR3 length: 12 residues. As DNA, the CDR3 is TGTGCCAGCAGCCACCGAAATCAGCCCCAGCATTTT. Translating gives CASSHRNQPQHF.

This chain joins TRBV18 and TRBJ2-1; 9 nucleotides agree with TRBD2. The length of the CDR3 is 16 residues. Losses at the gene ends were 4 bases for V and 4 bases for J; bases not matched to a gene: 8. Germline V CDR1 and CDR2: KGHSH, LQKENI. The CDR3 sequence is CASSQTGTSRYNEQFF. The CDR3 DNA reads TGTGCCAGCTCACAGACCGGGACTAGCAGATACAATGAGCAGTTCTTC.

The V gene is TRBV29-1, the J gene TRBJ1-1; D is possibly TRBD1 (5 bases). The ends were cut back, 4 bases at V and 10 bases at J, with 19 bases in the middle. Per the germline V gene, CDR1 is SQVTM and CDR2 is ANQGSEA. The CDR3 has 13 amino acids. CDR3 residues: CSVARNGGTTAFF. The CDR3 DNA reads TGCAGCGTTGCCCGGAACGGAGGGACTACAGCTTTCTTT. Full variable domain (missing parts from reference TRBV29-1 and TRBJ1-1): SAVISQKPSRDICQRGTSLTIQCQVDSQVTMMFWYRQQPGQSLTLIATANQGSEATYESGFVIDKFPISRPNLTFSTLTVSNMSPEDSSIYLCSVARNGGTTAFFGQGTRLTVV.

In DNA, the CDR3 is TGTGCCAGCAGGCAGGGGGCCGAGACCCAGTACTTC. Its translation: CASRQGAETQYF. The chain uses TRBV7-6 and TRBJ2-5, with 8 positions matching TRBD1. From germline, CDR1 is SGHVS and CDR2 FNYEAQ. The trim removed 6 bases at V and 5 bases at J, leaving 2 bases unmatched. The CDR3 totals 12 residues.

V and J are TRBV28 and TRBJ2-1; D is ambiguous. The CDR3 extends over 14 amino acids. Trimming pared 7 bases from V and 2 bases from J, leaving 12 bases between. Germline V CDR1 and CDR2: MDHEN, SYDVKM. The CDR3 DNA reads TGTGCCAGCAAATCGACGCCAGCCTACAATGAGCAGTTCTTC. Its protein is CASKSTPAYNEQFF. Full variable domain (missing parts from reference TRBV28 and TRBJ2-1): DVKVTQSSRYLVKRTGEKVFLECVQDMDHENMFWYRQDPGLGLRLIYFSYDVKMKEKGDIPEGYSVSREKKERFSLILESASTNQTSMYLCASKSTPAYNEQFFGPGTRLTVL.

The rearrangement uses TRBV13 and TRBJ2-3; 16 bases are a match to TRBD2. The CDR3 loop spans 21 amino acids. Trimming took 5 bases from V and 0 from J; bases not matched to a gene: 14. CDR1 and CDR2 (germline): PRHDT, FYEKMQ (reference sequence). As DNA, the CDR3 is TGTGCCAGCAGCGACCGAGGAAGGGGACTAGCGGGAGGGTCTAGCACAGATACGCAGTATTTT. It is translated as CASSDRGRGLAGGSSTDTQYF.

The J gene is TRBJ2-5, the V gene TRBV7-6; 8 bases are a match to TRBD1. After removal of 5 bases from V and 0 bases from J, the junction contained 5 bases not matched to a gene. Per the germline V gene, CDR1 is SGHVS and CDR2 is FNYEAQ. CDR3 length: 15 residues. CDR3 loop: CASSKGQGDQETQYF. The CDR3 DNA is TGTGCCAGCAGCAAAGGACAGGGAGACCAAGAGACCCAGTACTTC. The whole variable domain, filled in from reference TRBV7-6 and TRBJ2-5, reads GAGVSQSPRYKVTKRGQDVALRCDPISGHVSLYWYRQALGQGPEFLTYFNYEAQQDKSGLPNDRFSAERPEGSISTLTIQRTEQRDSAMYRCASSKGQGDQETQYFGPGTRLLVL.

The rearrangement uses TRBV5-1 and TRBJ1-1, with 7 bases identical to TRBD1. The germline V gene has CDR1 SGHRS and CDR2 YFSETQ. The CDR3 contains 14 residues. V shed 4 bases, J shed 1 base, and the junction held 4 bases outside the gene matches. In nucleotides, the CDR3 is TGCGCCAGCAGCCCGGGACAGACGAACACTGAAGCTTTCTTT. Residues: CASSPGQTNTEAFF.

Remarks on this clone: At one boundary the junction diverges from the germline segment, which might be a read error. The V gene is TRBV15, the J gene TRBJ2-5, with 8 bases aligning to TRBD1. The CDR3 is 15 residues long. CDR1 and CDR2 from the germline V gene are LNHNV and YYDKDF (reference sequence). CDR3 residues: CATSSSPGTGSTRHF. As DNA, the CDR3 is TGTGCCACCAGCAGTTCCCCTGGGACAGGTTCCACCAGGCACTTC.

The V and J genes are TRBV19 and TRBJ2-3, with 10 nucleotides matching TRBD1. The germline gives CDR1 LNHDA, CDR2 SQIVND (reference sequence). This CDR3 region has 18 residues. With 4 bases clipped from V and 0 bases from J, the junction kept 10 bases outside the gene matches. The CDR3 loop reads CASSKRTGGVSSTDTQYF. The DNA for the CDR3 is TGTGCCAGTAGTAAACGGACAGGGGGGGTCTCTAGCACAGATACGCAGTATTTT.

This CDR3 is CASSEASGAYGYTF. The CDR3 nucleotides read TGTGCCAGCAGTGAAGCGTCGGGGGCCTATGGCTACACCTTC. The chain carries TRBV6-1 and TRBJ1-2, with D maybe TRBD1 (6 bases). Germline V gives CDR1 MNHNS, CDR2 SASEGT. Between the trimmed V and J ends, which lost 0 bases and 4 bases, there was a span of 9 bases. The CDR3 loop spans 14 amino acids.